This T cell receptor (beta chain) was documented in a study of Graves' ophthalmopathy and Graves' hyperthyroidism. About the research overall: Before any treatment was given, at initial diagnosis, peripheral blood was collected.

Comment on this clonotype: This may stem from a read error, because a much larger clone lies one nucleotide away.

Calling hyperthyroidism stable required that no ophthalmopathy show up within 18 months of follow-up. The authors amplified TCR beta CDR3 regions from RNA transcripts. In the first round, RT-PCR was carried out with HTBI primers, and a multiplex PCR formed the second round. TCRdb itself ran the multiplex PCR reads through MiXCR, one entry per CDR3 protein. The sample lists about 370,000 distinct CDR3 sequences; roughly a sixth were seen once. With 0 bases clipped from V and 6 bases from J, the junction kept 5 bases outside the gene matches. The CDR3 totals 15 residues. The germline V gene has CDR1 ENHRY and CDR2 SYGVKD.

This clonotype was obtained from an adult woman with stable Graves' hyperthyroidism. The chain links TRBV10-3 to TRBJ2-7; 10 bases line up with TRBD2. Sequenced material: peripheral blood. Here the CDR3 reads CAISESVAGGFEQYV. The CDR3, as DNA: TGTGCCATCAGTGAGTCGGTAGCGGGAGGATTCGAGCAGTACGTC.